Detailed here is one T cell receptor (beta chain). This clonotype was seen many times. This clone's antigen is unknown. Per-base qualities were not stored, and no clone one base away is much larger. The V end loses 0 bases and the J end loses 5 bases, and a stretch of 17 bases separates them. In the germline V gene (reference sequence), CDR1 corresponds to SGHNT and CDR2 to YYREEE. The CDR3 contains 16 residues, cysteine and phenylalanine counted. Only CDR3 DNA remains: 48 bases, in frame from the first base. TCR repertoires of sorted CD4+ and CD8+ blood T cells from severe aplastic anemia patients and healthy subjects were deep-sequenced in the study. Ficoll-Paque density gradient centrifugation was used to isolate peripheral blood mononuclear cells. Before DNA extraction, CD4+ and CD8+ T cells were sorted by FACS or by magnetic beads. This entry belongs to a study of CD8+CD57+ T cells in acquired aplastic anemia (dated by TCRdb to the late 2010s). A note on the overall study: A mean of approximately 3 ug of DNA, ranging from roughly 0.2 to 27.4 ug, was extracted from sorted CD4+ and CD8+ cells. Mean read counts for healthy donor samples were 8.5 million to 10.8 million for CD4+ cells and about 12 million for CD8+ cells.

The study at large found these results: Patients and healthy controls showed no significant difference in CD8+ Simpson's diversity (P=0.060). Around 31 CD8+ CDR3 sequences were shared between patients and controls but appeared highly expressed in patients and within their immunodominant clones.

Genomic DNA served as template for TCR beta VDJ combination and CDR3 sequence profiling. An Illumina HiSeq 2000 was the platform used for TCR repertoire sequencing. As for how the authors treated the data: Repertoires were assessed using TRBV/TRBJ rearrangement plots, CDR3 size and DJ length profiles, and Simpson's diversity index. Whichever DNA sequence was most abundant in the deep sequencing data was defined as the immunodominant clone. CDR3 amino acid sequences were checked for sharing between subjects and were compared against published repertoires and the VDJdb database. TCRdb trimmed public reads at Q25 via fastp, called clones via MiXCR and kept in-frame beta chains. Rows are combined by CDR3 protein, so each entry shows the most common genes and DNA. TCRdb's processing, not the study's, gives the V and J calls here. The sample yields hundreds of thousands of distinct CDR3 sequences; about two thirds were counted once. The ten largest clones capture 4% of the sample.

The sequenced sample consisted of sorted CD4+, CD8+, or CD8+CD57+ T cells (not recorded which) from PBMCs. The sequence was collected from a human donor in good health, serving as a control. This receptor chain uses TRBV5-4 and TRBJ1-2, with a tentative D gene TRBD1 over 6 matching bases. This receptor has the CDR3 CASSLVGGGRGYGYTF. The nucleotides are TGTGCCAGCAGCTTGGTAGGGGGGGGGCGAGGATATGGCTACACCTTC.